These 22 T cell receptor beta chains came from one sample sequenced in a study of patients and donors after allogeneic stem cell transplantation. TCRdb used MiXCR to reprocess the RT-PCR reads, holding one entry per CDR3 protein. The sample lists tens of thousands of distinct CDR3 sequences, 40% to 60% occurring once. The sequencing sample was made of blood, either unsorted or a sorted T cell fraction (not recorded which). These receptors originate from a human donor who was either an allogeneic HSCT recipient or a stem cell or donor lymphocyte infusion donor (not recorded which). It is not recorded whose cells these are; they may come from a transplant donor.

The chain couples TRBV20-1 to TRBJ1-2; the D is unclear. This CDR3 is built from 13 residues. CDR1 is DFQATT and CDR2 is SNEGSKA in the germline V gene (reference sequence). Trimming removed 1 base from V and 4 bases from J, with 10 bases in between. The CDR3: CSARGWTSYGYTF. The DNA of the CDR3 is TGCAGTGCTAGAGGGTGGACGAGCTATGGCTACACCTTC.

The J gene is TRBJ2-7, the V gene TRBV14, with TRBD2 matching 12 bases. Trimming removed 5 bases from V and 2 bases from J; junction bases left unmatched: 7. The CDR3 contains 16 residues. Germline V gives CDR1 SGHDN, CDR2 FVKESK. CDR3 loop: CASSGTSGRFPYEQYF. Here the CDR3 DNA reads TGTGCCAGCAGCGGTACTAGCGGGAGGTTTCCCTACGAGCAGTACTTC.

This clonotype came up a few times. The chain recombines TRBV29-1 with TRBJ1-2, with D uncertain. V was trimmed by 2 bases and J by 8 bases, leaving 9 bases between them. The CDR3 has 11 amino acids. Looked up from germline, CDR1 is SQVTM and CDR2 is ANQGSEA. The CDR3 spells CSVEFREGYTF. CDR3 coding DNA: TGCAGCGTTGAATTTCGGGAAGGCTACACCTTC.

This rearrangement joins TRBV9 to TRBJ1-2; D is possibly TRBD1 (6 bases). There are 15 residues in the CDR3. V lost 4 bases, J lost 4 bases, and 17 bases lay in between. The germline V gene has CDR1 SGDLS and CDR2 YYNGEE. DNA for the CDR3: TGTGCCAGCAGCCCCGACGGGACACCAGCCTATGGCTACACCTTC. This translates into CASSPDGTPAYGYTF.

The J gene is TRBJ1-3, the V gene TRBV4-3; D is ambiguous. CDR1 is LGHNA, CDR2 YSLEER, per germline. The CDR3 contains 14 residues. The V end lost 0 bases, the J end lost 4 bases, and 7 bases lay between the germline ends. In DNA, the CDR3 is TGCGCCAGCAGCCAAGATGGCGGGGGAAACACCATATATTTT. It codes for CASSQDGGGNTIYF.

The V call is TRBV28, the J call TRBJ1-4; TRBD1 aligns across 7 bases. Trimming took 4 bases from V and 7 from J; bases not matched to a gene: 9. Germline assignment: CDR1 MDHEN and CDR2 SYDVKM. The CDR3 loop spans 15 amino acids. The CDR3 here is CASSSGQTKIEKLFF. CDR3 nucleotide sequence: TGTGCCAGCAGTTCGGGACAGACGAAAATTGAAAAACTGTTTTTT.

The V and J genes are TRBV7-9 and TRBJ2-7; either TRBD1 or TRBD2 may supply D (5 bases each). Germline assignment: CDR1 SEHNR and CDR2 FQNEAQ (reference sequence). This CDR3 comprises 15 residues. Trimming left V 4 bases short and J 2 bases short, with 15 bases between. The CDR3 region is CASSSPRDRPYEQYF. CDR3 nucleotide sequence: TGTGCCAGCAGCTCCCCCCGGGACCGCCCCTACGAGCAGTACTTC.

This clonotype was counted a few times. This rearrangement joins TRBV29-1 to TRBJ1-1, with no clear D. This CDR3 is built from 13 residues. Trimming left V 3 bases short and J 0 bases short, with 8 bases between. Germline lookup yields CDR1 SQVTM and CDR2 ANQGSEA. The CDR3 here is CSVERVLNTEAFF. The CDR3 DNA is TGCAGCGTTGAGAGGGTCTTGAACACTGAAGCTTTCTTT.

The chain employs TRBV6-1 and TRBJ1-1; possibly TRBD1 for D (5 bases). Trimming removed 8 bases from V and 0 bases from J, with 22 bases in between. Germline CDR1 MNHNS, CDR2 SASEGT. This CDR3 region has 17 residues. CDR3 in amino acids: CASYRGTPGAVNTEAFF. The CDR3 bases are TGTGCCAGCTATCGGGGGACGCCCGGGGCGGTGAACACTGAAGCTTTCTTT.

The V call is TRBV2, the J call TRBJ1-1, with 8 positions matching TRBD1. The junction had 4 bases not matched to a gene; V was cut back by 2 bases and J by 5 bases. The CDR3 totals 14 residues. Germline V gene sequence: CDR1 SNHLY, CDR2 FYNNEI. CDR3 DNA: TGTGCCAGCAGTGAAAGGACAGGGCGGACTGAAGCTTTCTTT. Protein sequence: CASSERTGRTEAFF.

This rearrangement joins TRBV20-1 to TRBJ1-6; 8 bases line up with TRBD1. This CDR3 has 14 residues. Germline V CDR1 and CDR2: DFQATT, SNEGSKA (reference sequence). With V trimmed by 6 bases and J by 7 bases, 8 bases remained unmatched. CDR3 in amino acids: CSARRDRNNSPLHF. As DNA, the CDR3 is TGCAGTGCGCGCCGGGACAGGAACAATTCACCCCTCCACTTT.

The V gene is TRBV24-1, the J gene TRBJ1-6, with 8 bases that match TRBD1. There are 13 residues in the CDR3. The germline gives CDR1 KGHDR, CDR2 SFDVKD. The V segment lost 5 bases and the J segment 8 bases; nucleotides outside the gene matches: 1. Written as DNA, the CDR3 is TGTGCCACCAGTGCGACAGGGGATTCACCCCTCCACTTT. It translates to CATSATGDSPLHF.

The chain combines TRBV7-2 with TRBJ1-3, with 9 bases identical to TRBD1. Germline CDR1 is SGHTA and CDR2 is FQGNSA. The CDR3 loop spans 14 amino acids. After removal of 6 bases from V and 4 bases from J, the junction contained 4 bases not matched to a gene. CDR3 in amino acids: CASSPTGGGNTIYF. The CDR3 DNA is TGTGCCAGCAGTCCGACAGGGGGAGGAAACACCATATATTTT.

The rearrangement joins TRBV4-3 to TRBJ1-6; D uncertain. The length of the CDR3 is 14 residues. The ends were cut back, 3 bases at V and 7 bases at J, with 10 bases in the middle. CDR1 and CDR2 from the germline V gene are LGHNA and YSLEER. CDR3 residues: CASSHPGRNSPLHF. In nucleotides, the CDR3 is TGCGCCAGCAGCCACCCCGGGCGGAATTCACCCCTCCACTTT.

This clonotype was detected a few times. The chain combines TRBV4-3 with TRBJ2-5; TRBD2 matches at 8 bases. The CDR3 is made up of 20 amino acids. Germline CDR1 reads LGHNA; CDR2 reads YSLEER. Trimming at V came to 0 bases and at J to 3 bases, leaving 18 bases not matched to a gene. The CDR3 sequence is CASSQDHHPTGTSRKETQYF. Written as DNA, the CDR3 is TGCGCCAGCAGCCAAGATCACCACCCCACCGGGACTAGTCGTAAAGAGACCCAGTACTTC.

The V gene is TRBV11-2, the J gene TRBJ2-2; D is uncertain. Germline V lookup: CDR1 SGHAT, CDR2 FQNNGV. CDR3 size: 17 residues. V lost 1 base, J lost 1 base, and 13 bases lay in between. Here the CDR3 DNA reads TGTGCCAGCAGCTTAGCCCCACCCCCGCGGAACACCGGGGAGCTGTTTTTT. This translates into CASSLAPPPRNTGELFF.

This clonotype was detected only a few times. The rearrangement uses TRBV7-9 and TRBJ1-4, with D perhaps TRBD1 (5 bases). The V end lost 4 bases, the J end lost 7 bases, and 16 bases lay between the germline ends. Germline CDR1 is SEHNR and CDR2 is FQNEAQ (reference sequence). The length of the CDR3 is 15 residues. CDR3 residues: CASSSVGPEPEKLFF. The CDR3 DNA is TGTGCCAGCAGCTCTGTGGGGCCAGAGCCTGAAAAACTGTTTTTT.

This rearrangement joins TRBV5-1 to TRBJ1-1; 7 bases map to TRBD1. The CDR3 runs 12 residues. CDR1 is SGHRS, CDR2 YFSETQ, per germline. Losses at the gene ends were 3 bases for V and 6 bases for J; bases not matched to a gene: 2. The CDR3 sequence is CASSWQGAEAFF. The DNA of the CDR3 is TGCGCCAGCAGCTGGCAGGGGGCTGAAGCTTTCTTT.

CDR3 coding DNA: TGTGCCAGCAGCCGGGGAACCGGGGAGCTGTTTTTT. Translation: CASSRGTGELFF. The chain carries TRBV3-1 and TRBJ2-2; no clear D gene. This CDR3 is 12 amino acids long. V shed 4 bases and J shed 5 bases, with 5 bases lying between them. Per the germline V gene, CDR1 is LGHDT and CDR2 is YNNKEL (reference sequence).

Only a few counts were recorded for this clonotype. This rearrangement joins TRBV3-1 to TRBJ1-3; D gene uncertain. Germline CDR1 is LGHDT and CDR2 is YNNKEL (reference sequence). This CDR3 is built from 12 residues. V was cut by 5 bases and J by 0 bases, with 2 bases left in between. CDR3 residues: CASSGSGNTIYF. CDR3 coding DNA: TGTGCCAGCAGCGGCTCTGGAAACACCATATATTTT.

J is TRBJ1-5 and V is TRBV12-3 or TRBV12-4; D ambiguous. V lost 6 bases, J lost 1 base, and 4 bases lay in between. CDR3 size: 12 residues. CDR3 DNA: TGTGCCAGCAGCTGGAGCAATCAGCCCCAGCATTTT. Its translation is CASSWSNQPQHF.

The V call is TRBV10-2, the J call TRBJ2-2; 9 bases agree with TRBD2. The CDR3 spans 15 residues. With 4 bases clipped from V and 1 base from J, the junction kept 1 base outside the gene matches. The germline gives CDR1 WSHSY, CDR2 SAAADI. The CDR3 DNA sequence: TGCGCCAGCAGTGTTAGCGGGAGGAACACCGGGGAGCTGTTTTTT. It specifies CASSVSGRNTGELFF.